The sequence of this TCR beta chain was determined in a study of CD8 T cells in ankylosing spondylitis (TCRdb year 2017). General notes on the study: T cell receptor beta repertoires were profiled in healthy donors and ankylosing spondylitis patients so that disease-linked TCR variants could be found. In total, the full study cohort was made up of 108 healthy donors and 25 or so ankylosing spondylitis patients. Samples of peripheral blood were taken, and for ankylosing spondylitis patients, synovial fluid was collected as well. Beyond this particular receptor, the publication reports: In peripheral blood, the disease-linked clones were found at relatively low frequencies and had a CD8+ phenotype. The disease-linked clones were reported to be significantly enriched in matched synovial fluid samples from ankylosing spondylitis patients. Blood from ankylosing spondylitis patients appeared to be characterized by a TCR beta motif made up of seven or eight highly homologous amino acid variants. Some motif variants were previously reported in synovial fluid and blood of reactive arthritis patients, suggesting common disease-initiation mechanisms.

This clonotype was recorded a few times. No cognate antigen has been identified for it. One base away there is no much larger clone; base qualities are not given. Inclusive of the bounding cysteine and phenylalanine, the CDR3 is 14 residues long. The sequence is cut down to CDR3 DNA, 42 bases in frame from base 1. At the junction V is shortened by 4 bases and J by 5 bases, with 12 bases in between. CDR1 and CDR2, looked up from the germline V gene, are SGHRS and YFSETQ. The sequencer was an Illumina HiSeq 2500. Quantitative 5'-RACE with molecular barcodes was the method used to prepare the TCR beta libraries. From the authors' description of their analysis: To identify disease-linked TCR variants, a new computational method was used, one built on a probabilistic model of VDJ rearrangement. TCRdb redid the processing of the public reads, applying fastp at Q25 and MiXCR, and retained in-frame beta chains. Each entry is one CDR3 protein sequence, shown with its most common DNA and genes. These V and J calls derive from TCRdb rather than the authors' analysis. In this sample the table shows about 800,000 distinct CDR3 sequences, about 12% of which occur a single time. In total, the top ten clones hold under 0.6% of the sample.

In this chain, TRBV5-1 is recombined with TRBJ1-4, with a weak D call of TRBD1 (5 bases match). The sequence derives from a male donor with ankylosing spondylitis. Input material: blood, either unsorted or a sorted T cell fraction (not recorded which). The bases are TGCGCCAGCAGCACGGGACGGATGAATGAAAAACTGTTTTTT. It translates to CASSTGRMNEKLFF.